The next 28 T cell receptor beta chains were all read from a single sample in a study of T cells in Graves' hyperthyroidism and ophthalmopathy. RNA transcripts provided the source from which TCR beta CDR3 regions were amplified. First-round RT-PCR with HTBI primers amplified the TCR CDR3 region. TCRdb re-called the multiplex PCR reads with MiXCR, one entry per CDR3 protein. The sample records roughly 510,000 distinct CDR3 sequences, about 46% being singletons. Sequencing was done on a sample of peripheral blood or thyroid tissue (not recorded which). The receptors shown here come from an adult woman with Graves' disease, either hyperthyroidism or ophthalmopathy (not recorded which).

In this sample, this clonotype turned up once. The chain recombines TRBV4-1 with TRBJ1-6, with a tentative D call TRBD1 (5 bases). The CDR3 is 13 amino acids. Trimming took off 3 bases at V and 9 bases at J, with 9 bases between the two ends. The germline CDR1 and CDR2 sequences are MGHRA and YSYEKL. DNA of the CDR3: TGCGCCAGCAGCCAGCAGGGTATTTCACCCCTCCACTTT. The encoded protein is CASSQQGISPLHF.

This chain links TRBV28 with TRBJ2-7; 9 nucleotides agree with TRBD1. There are 17 residues in the CDR3. Unmatched junction bases numbered 15, after V lost 4 bases and J lost 5 bases. CDR1 is MDHEN, CDR2 SYDVKM, per germline. CDR3 in amino acids: CASSSPSSGQGTNEQYF. The CDR3 DNA is TGTGCCAGCAGTTCCCCTAGTTCGGGACAGGGCACGAACGAGCAGTACTTC.

Here the CDR3 reads CASSMGGRGNTQYF. The DNA of the CDR3 is TGTGCCAGTAGTATGGGTGGGAGAGGAAATACGCAGTATTTT. J is TRBJ2-3 and V is TRBV19; TRBD2 is a possible D gene (5 bases). The CDR3 has 14 residues. V lost 3 bases, J lost 7 bases, and 14 bases lay in between. Per the germline V gene, CDR1 is LNHDA and CDR2 is SQIVND (reference sequence).

The chain uses TRBV11-2 and TRBJ1-5; D perhaps matches TRBD1 (5 bases). The CDR3 totals 13 residues. Looked up from germline, CDR1 is SGHAT and CDR2 is FQNNGV. V was trimmed by 6 bases and J by 7 bases, leaving 13 bases between them. DNA for the CDR3: TGTGCCAGCAGTTTTAGGGGAGAACAGCCCCAGCATTTT. Protein sequence: CASSFRGEQPQHF.

Only a few counts were recorded for this clonotype. The chain's CDR3 is CASRSDENYGYTF. DNA for the CDR3: TGTGCCAGCAGATCGGACGAGAACTATGGCTACACCTTC. The V and J genes are TRBV2 and TRBJ1-2, with D unresolved. V was pared by 6 bases and J by 2 bases, with 10 bases between. CDR1 and CDR2 from the germline V gene are SNHLY and FYNNEI. CDR3 size: 13 residues. The full variable domain, rest sourced from reference TRBV2 and TRBJ1-2, is EPEVTQTPSHQVTQMGQEVILRCVPISNHLYFYWYRQILGQKVEFLVSFYNNEISEKSEIFDDQFSVERPDGSNFTLKIRSTKLEDSAMYFCASRSDENYGYTFGSGTRLTVV.

In this sample, this clonotype turned up a few times. Germline is not matched at one junction end, which may reflect a read error. In nucleotides, the CDR3 is TGTGCTAGCAGCAAGACTAGCGGGAGAGGGGAGACCCAGTACTTC. It codes for CASSKTSGRGETQYF. The chain joins TRBV7-9 to TRBJ2-5, with TRBD2 matching 12 bases. The CDR3 runs to 15 residues. CDR1 and CDR2 from the germline V gene are SEHNR and FQNEAQ (reference sequence).

This clonotype was seen many times. The chain links TRBV10-3 to TRBJ1-1; D is uncertain. Trimming pared 10 bases from V and 0 bases from J, leaving 12 bases between. The CDR3 has 13 amino acids. Germline loops: CDR1 ENHRY, CDR2 SYGVKD. The chain's CDR3 is CANRQGMNTEAFF. CDR3 DNA: TGTGCCAACCGACAAGGGATGAACACTGAAGCTTTCTTT.

CDR3 in DNA: TGCAGTGCCCAAGGACAGAACACTGAAGCTTTCTTT. Translation: CSAQGQNTEAFF. The V and J genes are TRBV20-1 and TRBJ1-1, with a tentative D call TRBD1 (5 bases). CDR3 size: 12 residues. With 6 bases removed from V and 1 base from J, the gap between germline ends came to 9 bases. Germline V gene data show CDR1 as DFQATT and CDR2 as SNEGSKA (reference sequence).

This clonotype was seen more than once but under ten times. The conserved phenylalanine or tryptophan is not found at the CDR3 terminus, so this likely reflects a read error. Because the CDR3's place on the DNA is in doubt, the DNA is left out and the CDR3 is given as listed by TCRdb. The chain recombines TRBV7-2 with TRBJ1-1. The length of the CDR3 is 8 amino acids, counting both ends. CDR1 SGHTA and CDR2 FQGNSA come from the germline V gene. The CDR3: CASSPRLA.

This clonotype was recorded a few times. The CDR3: CASSRTGADEQYF. The CDR3 nucleotides are TGTGCCAGCAGCCGGACAGGGGCGGACGAGCAGTACTTC. This chain connects TRBV7-3 to TRBJ2-7; TRBD1 matches 9 bases. The CDR3 is 13 amino acids. CDR1 is SGHTA and CDR2 is FQGTGA in the germline V gene. V dropped 5 bases and J dropped 5; count of bases not matched to a gene: 4.

The table lists this clonotype with many counts. The chain is built from TRBV6-5 and TRBJ2-5, with a tentative D call TRBD2 (6 bases). Trimming stripped 6 bases from V and 1 base from J, with 9 bases between. The length of the CDR3 is 13 residues. Germline values: CDR1 MNHEY, CDR2 SVGAGI. CDR3 region: CASRRGLQETQYF. CDR3 DNA: TGTGCCAGCAGGCGGGGCCTCCAAGAGACCCAGTACTTC.

This clonotype has a handful of counts. The gene calls are TRBV3-1 and TRBJ2-2; D unclear. The V end was cut by 5 bases, the J end by 8 bases, with 12 bases between. Per germline, CDR1 LGHDT and CDR2 YNNKEL (reference sequence). The CDR3 covers 13 residues. This CDR3 is CASSNNLGGELFF. CDR3 nucleotides: TGTGCCAGCAGCAACAACCTTGGGGGGGAGCTGTTTTTT.

This clonotype was found many times. J is TRBJ2-2 and V is TRBV19; 11 nucleotides line up with TRBD2. Germline CDR1 is LNHDA and CDR2 is SQIVND (reference sequence). The V segment lost 7 bases and the J segment 5 bases; nucleotides outside the gene matches: 9. CDR3 length: 16 amino acids. The CDR3 sequence is CASTQALAGETGELFF. The CDR3 nucleotides read TGTGCCAGTACGCAGGCACTAGCGGGAGAAACCGGGGAGCTGTTTTTT. The whole variable domain, remainder taken from reference TRBV19 and TRBJ2-2, is DGGITQSPKYLFRKEGQNVTLSCEQNLNHDAMYWYRQDPGQGLRLIYYSQIVNDFQKGDIAEGYSVSREKKESFPLTVTSAQKNPTAFYLCASTQALAGETGELFFGEGSRLTVL.

This clonotype was observed many times. This chain joins TRBV2 and TRBJ1-2, with 7 bases matching TRBD1. Germline assignment: CDR1 SNHLY and CDR2 FYNNEI. With V trimmed by 6 bases and J by 4 bases, 8 bases remained unmatched. The CDR3 covers 14 residues. CDR3 DNA sequence: TGTGCCAGCAGCTCGACAGGGACTGGCTATGGCTACACCTTC. It specifies CASSSTGTGYGYTF.

V and J are TRBV5-1 and TRBJ1-4; D remains unclear. From germline, CDR1 is SGHRS and CDR2 YFSETQ. Trimming pared 0 bases from V and 3 bases from J, leaving 9 bases between. This CDR3 region has 15 residues. This chain's CDR3 is CASSLGQSANEKLFF. The CDR3 DNA reads as TGCGCCAGCAGCTTGGGTCAGAGCGCTAATGAAAAACTGTTTTTT.

About this clonotype itself: An end of the junction does not agree with germline; a read error may underlie this. The rearrangement joins TRBV2 to TRBJ2-5, with a weak D call TRBD2 (5 bases). The CDR3 has 14 amino acids. CDR1 and CDR2 (germline): SNHLY, FYNNEI. The DNA for the CDR3 is TGCGCCAGCAGCCAAAACGGAGGCGGAGAGACCCAGTACTTC. This translates into CASSQNGGGETQYF.

V is TRBV20-1 and J is TRBJ2-5; D is perhaps TRBD1 or TRBD2 (7 bases each). The CDR3 runs to 15 residues. Trimming pared 0 bases from V and 5 bases from J, leaving 16 bases between. Germline loops: CDR1 DFQATT, CDR2 SNEGSKA (reference sequence). Here the CDR3 reads CSAREFRQGGETQYF. The CDR3 DNA follows: TGCAGTGCTAGAGAATTCAGACAGGGAGGGGAGACCCAGTACTTC.

This clonotype was counted a few times. The genes are TRBV11-2 and TRBJ2-7, with TRBD1 as a possible D gene (5 bases). With 5 bases removed from V and 3 bases from J, the gap between germline ends came to 14 bases. The length of the CDR3 is 14 residues. CDR1 and CDR2 from the germline V gene are SGHAT and FQNNGV. The CDR3 sequence: CASSLIGQGYEQYF. The CDR3, as DNA: TGTGCCAGCAGCCTCATTGGGCAGGGCTACGAGCAGTACTTC. The whole variable domain, remainder taken from reference TRBV11-2 and TRBJ2-7, is EAGVAQSPRYKIIEKRQSVAFWCNPISGHATLYWYQQILGQGPKLLIQFQNNGVVDDSQLPKDRFSAERLKGVDSTLKIQPAKLEDSAVYLCASSLIGQGYEQYFGPGTRLTVT.

To note about this clonotype: A read error is possible here, since a much larger clone lies one base away. The J gene is TRBJ1-2, the V gene TRBV27, with no clear D. Trimming left V 10 bases short and J 3 bases short, with 9 bases between. The CDR3 is 11 residues long. CDR1 and CDR2 (germline): MNHEY, SMNVEV (reference sequence). In nucleotides, the CDR3 is TGTGCCATCAAGGGTGACTATGGCTACACCTTC. Translation: CAIKGDYGYTF.

The gene calls are TRBV20-1 and TRBJ2-5; D may be TRBD2 (5 bases). The CDR3 length is 14 residues. Trimming removed 5 bases at V and 5 bases at J, with 18 bases between. Per germline, CDR1 DFQATT and CDR2 SNEGSKA (reference sequence). CDR3 sequence reads: CSASSLAGWETQYF. The CDR3 DNA sequence: TGCAGTGCTTCCTCGCTAGCCGGATGGGAGACCCAGTACTTC.

J is TRBJ2-7 and V is TRBV28; the D gene is possibly TRBD2 (6 bases). V was shortened by 10 bases and J by 2 bases, with 15 bases between the two germline ends. This CDR3 has 13 amino acids. The germline V gene has CDR1 MDHEN and CDR2 SYDVKM. The CDR3 region has the DNA TGTGCCACCGCGGTAGCGGAGACCTACGAGCAGTACTTC. Amino acid sequence: CATAVAETYEQYF.

V and J are TRBV20-1 and TRBJ1-2; D remains unclear. The CDR3 is 12 residues long. V dropped 6 bases and J dropped 8 bases, with 16 bases sitting between them. The germline CDR1 and CDR2 sequences are DFQATT and SNEGSKA (reference sequence). The CDR3 region has the DNA TGCAGTGCACGGGAGGAACCTAGGGGCTACACCTTC. This translates into CSAREEPRGYTF.

There are a few counts of this clonotype. The rearrangement links TRBV11-2 to TRBJ2-7; a possible D gene is TRBD2 (5 bases). With 4 bases removed from V and 7 bases from J, the gap between germline ends came to 11 bases. The CDR3 covers 12 residues. The germline CDR1 and CDR2 sequences are SGHAT and FQNNGV. The CDR3 sequence is CASSSGEKEQYF. Here the CDR3 DNA reads TGTGCCAGCAGCTCCGGGGAGAAGGAGCAGTACTTC.

A few counts support this clonotype. This chain links TRBV20-1 with TRBJ2-7; D is possibly TRBD1 or TRBD2 (7 bases each). The CDR3 has 13 residues. The germline V and J ends were trimmed by 3 bases and 2 bases, with 11 bases remaining between them. Per the germline V gene, CDR1 is DFQATT and CDR2 is SNEGSKA (reference sequence). The CDR3 DNA follows: TGCAGTGCTAGGGGGGGGACAGCCTACGAGCAGTACTTC. It translates to CSARGGTAYEQYF.

The rearrangement uses TRBV25-1 and TRBJ1-6; D possibly corresponds to TRBD1 (5 bases). The V gene's germline CDR1 is MGHDK and CDR2 SYGVNS. There are 15 residues in the CDR3. Trimming cost V 4 bases and J 6 bases, with 13 bases left between them. CDR3 coding DNA: TGTGCCAGCAGTGTGTCGGGCCAGGGTAATTCACCCCTCCACTTT. Translation gives CASSVSGQGNSPLHF.

There are a few counts of this clonotype. The rearrangement links TRBV29-1 to TRBJ2-3; D perhaps matches TRBD1 (6 bases). Trimming left V 3 bases short and J 3 bases short, with 13 bases between. The CDR3 extends over 14 amino acids. CDR1 is SQVTM, CDR2 ANQGSEA, per germline. The CDR3: CSVDVRGRTDTQYF. For the CDR3, the DNA is TGCAGCGTTGACGTCAGGGGTCGTACAGATACGCAGTATTTT.

This chain joins TRBV15 and TRBJ2-7; D is perhaps TRBD1 (6 bases). This CDR3 is 14 amino acids long. The germline gives CDR1 LNHNV, CDR2 YYDKDF (reference sequence). The V end was cut by 5 bases, the J end by 3 bases, with 14 bases between. CDR3 amino acids: CATSRGGEFYEQYF. The CDR3 DNA reads TGTGCCACCAGCCGAGGGGGTGAGTTCTACGAGCAGTACTTC.

This clonotype was seen only a few times. This chain links TRBV12-3 or TRBV12-4 with TRBJ2-5; a possible D gene is TRBD2 (6 bases). V was pared by 6 bases and J by 5 bases, with 19 bases between. This CDR3 spans 15 amino acids. As DNA, the CDR3 is TGTGCCAGCAGCATGGACTATGAGGGAGTGGAGACCCAGTACTTC. Translating it yields CASSMDYEGVETQYF.